The 9 T cell receptor beta chains below were found in one sample sequenced in a study of cytomegalovirus exposure and HLA in healthy donors. Repertoires were generated with immunoSEQ multiplex PCR, while TCRdb's copy carries only in-frame clones and drops some. In the table there are about 130,000 clones, about 91% of which are singletons. The sample was PBMCs. These receptors were obtained from a woman younger than 30 in good health and CMV-seronegative.

The chain links TRBV19 to TRBJ2-3, with a weak D call TRBD1 (6 bases). V was clipped by 4 bases and J by 4 bases, with 12 bases between them. The germline CDR1 and CDR2 sequences are LNHDA and SQIVND (reference sequence). The CDR3 is 14 residues long. The CDR3 sequence is CASSTTGTADTQYF. CDR3 nucleotides: TGTGCCAGTAGTACGACAGGAACAGCAGATACGCAGTATTTT.

The chain has TRBV6-1 and TRBJ1-3, with D possibly matching TRBD1 (6 bases). The V and J ends lost 6 bases and 0 bases respectively, with 6 bases between them. CDR1 is MNHNS and CDR2 is SASEGT in the germline V gene. The CDR3 spans 13 residues. The CDR3 reads CASRDSSGNTIYF. CDR3 bases: TGTGCCAGCAGGGACAGCTCTGGAAACACCATATATTTT.

The V gene is TRBV7-6, the J gene TRBJ1-4; D uncertain. CDR3 length equals 13 residues. With 2 bases removed from V and 8 bases from J, the gap between germline ends came to 9 bases. Germline CDR1 is SGHVS and CDR2 is FNYEAQ. In DNA, the CDR3 is TGTGCCAGCAGCTTAACAGACAACGAAAAACTGTTTTTT. Its translation is CASSLTDNEKLFF.

V and J are TRBV5-1 and TRBJ2-1, with D maybe TRBD1 (5 bases). Germline V gives CDR1 SGHRS, CDR2 YFSETQ. The CDR3 spans 14 residues. V was trimmed by 0 bases and J by 3 bases, leaving 7 bases between them. This CDR3 is CASSLEGHYNEQFF. Written as DNA, the CDR3 is TGCGCCAGCAGCTTGGAAGGACACTACAATGAGCAGTTCTTC.

This rearrangement joins TRBV6-1 to TRBJ1-6; D is unclear. The length of the CDR3 is 14 residues. Germline CDR1 MNHNS, CDR2 SASEGT. The ends were cut back, 1 base at V and 8 bases at J, with 9 bases in the middle. The CDR3 protein is CASSEGARHSPLHF. CDR3 coding DNA: TGTGCCAGCAGTGAAGGGGCACGTCATTCACCCCTCCACTTT.

The chain combines TRBV30 with TRBJ1-5; possibly TRBD1 for D (5 bases). CDR3 length: 13 residues. The germline gives CDR1 GTSNPN, CDR2 SVGIG (reference sequence). V gave up 5 bases and J gave up 4 bases, with 12 bases separating them. CDR3 residues: CAWAATANQPQHF. The CDR3 nucleotides are TGTGCCTGGGCGGCGACAGCTAATCAGCCCCAGCATTTT.

The V gene is TRBV2, the J gene TRBJ1-1, with a tentative D call TRBD1 (6 bases). CDR1 is SNHLY and CDR2 is FYNNEI in the germline V gene. The CDR3 sequence is 12 residues long. Trimming shortened V by 5 bases and J by 6 bases, and 10 bases separated the two germline ends. This CDR3 reads CASSQGTPEAFF. DNA for the CDR3: TGTGCCAGCAGTCAGGGGACCCCTGAAGCTTTCTTT.

The V gene is TRBV27, the J gene TRBJ2-2; 7 bases are a match to TRBD2. Germline V gives CDR1 MNHEY, CDR2 SMNVEV (reference sequence). There are 15 residues in the CDR3. With 8 bases clipped from V and 0 bases from J, the junction kept 6 bases outside the gene matches. CDR3 nucleotide sequence: TGTGCCAGCTATTGGGGGGGTCCGAACACCGGGGAGCTGTTTTTT. Its protein product is CASYWGGPNTGELFF.

V is TRBV28 and J is TRBJ1-6; D ambiguous. V lost 8 bases and J lost 7, with 12 bases in between. CDR3 size: 13 residues. CDR1 is MDHEN and CDR2 is SYDVKM in the germline V gene. CDR3 DNA sequence: TGTGCCAGCCGACCGGAGAGGAATTCACCCCTCCACTTT. It yields the protein CASRPERNSPLHF.